A selection of T cell receptor beta chains follows, all from one sample in a study of shared clonotypes between healthy human individuals. Profiled with immunoSEQ multiplex PCR; TCRdb holds only in-frame clones, not every one. The table has 1.5 million to 2.5 million clones, approximately 94% seen once. Sample: naive CD8+ T cells sorted from blood. The receptor source for this set is a man between 18 and 35 years old in good health. Each CDR3 is given with its conserved first and last residue. Each record gives: V gene, CDR3 length, D gene, clone size, J gene, CDR3 protein, CDR3 DNA. A D gene is named only where the DNA matches it firmly. Size is stated for part of the rows, as once, few or many counts, or as a class when the clone is expanded.

TRBV13	13	TRBD1	NA	TRBJ2-7	CASSATTGREQYF	TGTGCCAGCAGCGCCACGACAGGGCGGGAGCAGTACTTC
TRBV15	15	NA	NA	TRBJ2-7	CATSRGRDPAYEQYF	TGTGCCACCAGCAGGGGCCGGGACCCGGCCTACGAGCAGTACTTC
TRBV13	13	NA	NA	TRBJ2-7	CASSLGAGYEQYF	TGTGCCAGCAGCTTAGGGGCAGGGTACGAGCAGTACTTC
TRBV13	15	NA	NA	TRBJ2-3	CASSLGDLSTDTQYF	TGTGCCAGCAGCTTAGGGGACCTTAGCACAGATACGCAGTATTTT
TRBV7-3	15	TRBD1	NA	TRBJ2-7	CASSTEVGQRGEQYF	TGTGCCAGCAGCACCGAGGTGGGACAGAGAGGGGAGCAGTACTTC
TRBV7-6	17	TRBD2	NA	TRBJ2-1	CASSARSGASSYNEQFF	TGTGCCAGCAGCGCCCGTAGCGGGGCGAGCTCCTACAATGAGCAGTTCTTC
TRBV5-4	14	NA	few	TRBJ1-2	CASSLDDLVQGYTF	TGTGCCAGCAGCTTGGACGACTTGGTACAAGGCTACACCTTC
TRBV2	14	NA	NA	TRBJ1-5	CASNPSGGRQPQHF	TGTGCCAGCAACCCCTCCGGGGGTCGTCAGCCCCAGCATTTT
TRBV18	15	NA	NA	TRBJ2-5	CASSPVQGDWETQYF	TGTGCCAGCTCACCAGTACAGGGTGATTGGGAGACCCAGTACTTC
TRBV14	18	TRBD2	NA	TRBJ2-1	CASSQDPLAGREYNEQFF	TGTGCCAGCAGCCAAGATCCCCTAGCGGGAAGAGAATACAATGAGCAGTTCTTC
TRBV25-1	13	NA	NA	TRBJ2-1	CASSLVSVNEQFF	TGTGCCAGCAGTCTAGTGAGTGTCAATGAGCAGTTCTTC
TRBV7-8	14	NA	NA	TRBJ1-4	CASSLGTENEKLFF	TGTGCCAGCAGCTTAGGGACAGAGAATGAAAAACTGTTTTTT
TRBV6-5	13	TRBD1	NA	TRBJ1-4	CATTTGVGEKLFF	TGTGCCACAACGACAGGGGTGGGTGAAAAACTGTTTTTT
TRBV19	16	NA	NA	TRBJ1-5	CASSNIHRDMNQPQHF	TGTGCCAGTAGTAACATCCACAGGGATATGAATCAGCCCCAGCATTTT
TRBV7-7	18	TRBD2	once	TRBJ2-5	CASSFLPIAGGEQETQYF	TGTGCTAGCAGCTTTCTCCCGATAGCGGGGGGCGAACAAGAGACCCAGTACTTC
TRBV7-9	18	TRBD1	NA	TRBJ2-2	CASSSTQDRVINTGELFF	TGTGCCAGCAGCTCAACGCAGGACAGGGTGATCAACACCGGGGAGCTGTTTTTT
TRBV29-1	16	TRBD1	NA	TRBJ1-3	CSVEDPRTGSGNTIYF	TGCAGCGTTGAAGACCCGAGGACAGGCTCTGGAAACACCATATATTTT
TRBV27	13	NA	NA	TRBJ2-7	CASSLIPRDEQYF	TGTGCCAGCAGTTTAATCCCTAGGGACGAGCAGTACTTC